This T cell receptor (beta chain) came from a study of cytomegalovirus exposure and HLA in healthy donors. Overall study context: Unique TCR beta sequences numbering some 120 million came from 150 million to 200 million T cells in an earlier analysis. The study's early data release held about 85 million unique TCRs from HLA-typed donors. The study's findings and limits: Later work found most CMV-associated TCR beta chains apparently HLA-restricted.

CDR1 and CDR2 from the germline V gene are SGHRS and YFSETQ. The V gene lost 0 bases and the J gene lost 8 bases, with 12 bases spanning the gap. CDR3 length equals 14 residues. Comment on this clone: Its antigen is currently unknown.

A multiplex PCR was run with 60 Vbeta primers and 13 Jbeta primers. Generated by immunoSEQ multiplex PCR, the TCRdb table keeps only in-frame clones and is missing some. This sample has 120,000 or so clones, with approximately 78% found just once. The sequencing sample was made of PBMCs. This clonotype was sampled from a woman aged 35 to 49 in good health and CMV-seronegative. The chain employs TRBV5-1 and TRBJ2-1, with a weak D call TRBD1 (6 bases). CDR3 in amino acids: CASSLVAGADEQFF. CDR3 sequence (DNA): TGCGCCAGCAGCTTGGTCGCAGGGGCTGATGAGCAGTTCTTC.